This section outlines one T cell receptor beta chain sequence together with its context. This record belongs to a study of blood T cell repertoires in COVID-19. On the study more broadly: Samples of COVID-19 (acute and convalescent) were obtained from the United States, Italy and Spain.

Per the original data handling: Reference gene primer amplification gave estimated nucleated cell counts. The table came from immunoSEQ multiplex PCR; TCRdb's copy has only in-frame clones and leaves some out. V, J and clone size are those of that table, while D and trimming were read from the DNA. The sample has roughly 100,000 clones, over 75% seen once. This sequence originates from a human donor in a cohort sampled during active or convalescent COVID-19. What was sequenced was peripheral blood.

This chain's CDR3 is CASSLWWDRVNGANVLTF. CDR3 sequence (DNA): TGTGCCAGCAGCTTGTGGTGGGACAGGGTGAATGGGGCCAACGTCCTGACTTTC. The rearrangement uses TRBV5-6 and TRBJ2-6, with 9 positions matching TRBD1. Germline-derived CDR1 and CDR2 are SGHDT and YYEEEE. The CDR3 length is 18 residues. After removal of 1 base from V and 3 bases from J, the junction contained 8 bases not matched to a gene.